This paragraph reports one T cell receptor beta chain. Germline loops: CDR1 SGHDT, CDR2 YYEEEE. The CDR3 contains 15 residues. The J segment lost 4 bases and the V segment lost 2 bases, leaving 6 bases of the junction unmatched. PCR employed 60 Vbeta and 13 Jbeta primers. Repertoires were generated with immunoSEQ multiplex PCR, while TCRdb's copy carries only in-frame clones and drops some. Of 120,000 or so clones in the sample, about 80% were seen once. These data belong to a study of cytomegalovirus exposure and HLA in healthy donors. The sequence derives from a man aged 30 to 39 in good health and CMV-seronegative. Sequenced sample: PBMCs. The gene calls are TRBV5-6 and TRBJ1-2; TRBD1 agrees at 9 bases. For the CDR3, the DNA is TGTGCCAGCAGCTTACAGGGGGCTCTCGGCTATGGCTACACCTTC. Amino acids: CASSLQGALGYGYTF.